These 7 T cell receptor beta chains share one sample of origin, sequenced in a study of T cell responses to AZD1222 COVID-19 vaccine. TCRdb's table, derived via immunoSEQ multiplex PCR, lists solely in-frame clones and lacks some. The sample shows 120,000 to 150,000 clones, 89% of them seen only once. The sample consisted of peripheral blood, taken on day 0 of AZD1222 vaccination. The receptors here all came from an adult in good health.

The chain employs TRBV21-1 and TRBJ1-6. TRBV21-1 is reported as a pseudogene. This CDR3 is built from 17 residues. CDR3 region: CASILEEGRVVNSPLHF. The CDR3, as DNA: TGTGCCAGCATACTAGAAGAGGGCAGGGTAGTCAATTCACCCCTCCACTTT.

The chain employs TRBV19 and TRBJ2-6; 8 nucleotides match TRBD1. The germline V gene has CDR1 LNHDA and CDR2 SQIVND (reference sequence). Losses at the gene ends were 3 bases for V and 1 base for J; bases not matched to a gene: 8. This CDR3 spans 18 amino acids. CDR3 DNA sequence: TGTGCCAGTAGTATGAGAGGGCAGGGGGCATCTGGGGCCAACGTCCTGACTTTC. Its translation is CASSMRGQGASGANVLTF.

The rearrangement links TRBV20-1 to TRBJ1-1; D not resolved. Germline V gives CDR1 DFQATT, CDR2 SNEGSKA (reference sequence). The length of the CDR3 is 11 residues. The V end was cut by 3 bases, the J end by 6 bases, with 8 bases between. CDR3 region: CSARGGAEAFF. The DNA of the CDR3 is TGCAGTGCTAGGGGCGGGGCTGAAGCTTTCTTT.

This sequence joins TRBV28 and TRBJ2-1, with TRBD2 matching over 8 bases. Germline trimming cut 10 bases from V and 2 bases from J; bases unmatched to any gene: 16. There are 17 residues in the CDR3. CDR1 and CDR2 (germline): MDHEN, SYDVKM. The CDR3 coding sequence is TGTGCCACCGGTGGGACCCCATTACTAGCGGCCTACAATGAGCAGTTCTTC. It specifies CATGGTPLLAAYNEQFF. Variable domain in full (rest from reference TRBV28 and TRBJ2-1): DVKVTQSSRYLVKRTGEKVFLECVQDMDHENMFWYRQDPGLGLRLIYFSYDVKMKEKGDIPEGYSVSREKKERFSLILESASTNQTSMYLCATGGTPLLAAYNEQFFGPGTRLTVL.

The chain joins TRBV5-6 to TRBJ1-2; TRBD1 might be the D (6 bases). Trimming took off 5 bases at V and 5 bases at J, with 13 bases between the two ends. The CDR3 covers 13 residues. The germline CDR1 and CDR2 sequences are SGHDT and YYEEEE. The CDR3 is CASRTGQRYGYTF. CDR3 bases: TGTGCCAGCAGAACCGGACAGCGGTATGGCTACACCTTC.

As regards this clone: Germline and junction disagree at one end, which may indicate a read error. The chain couples TRBV5-5 to TRBJ2-7, with D possibly being TRBD1 (6 bases). This CDR3 is built from 14 residues. The V gene's germline CDR1 is SGHKS and CDR2 YYEKEE (reference sequence). CDR3 in amino acids: CASSLNYKLATGIF. The CDR3 DNA is TGTGCCAGCAGCTTGAATTACAAATTAGCCACAGGGATCTTC.

V usage is TRBV4-2 and J usage is TRBJ2-1; TRBD1 aligns across 7 bases. The germline V gene encodes CDR1 LGHNA and CDR2 YNFKEQ. The CDR3 runs to 15 residues. The V segment lost 0 bases and the J segment 6 bases; nucleotides outside the gene matches: 5. For the CDR3, the DNA is TGTGCCAGCAGCCAAGATTCAGGGGGAGTCAATGAGCAGTTCTTC. It is translated as CASSQDSGGVNEQFF.